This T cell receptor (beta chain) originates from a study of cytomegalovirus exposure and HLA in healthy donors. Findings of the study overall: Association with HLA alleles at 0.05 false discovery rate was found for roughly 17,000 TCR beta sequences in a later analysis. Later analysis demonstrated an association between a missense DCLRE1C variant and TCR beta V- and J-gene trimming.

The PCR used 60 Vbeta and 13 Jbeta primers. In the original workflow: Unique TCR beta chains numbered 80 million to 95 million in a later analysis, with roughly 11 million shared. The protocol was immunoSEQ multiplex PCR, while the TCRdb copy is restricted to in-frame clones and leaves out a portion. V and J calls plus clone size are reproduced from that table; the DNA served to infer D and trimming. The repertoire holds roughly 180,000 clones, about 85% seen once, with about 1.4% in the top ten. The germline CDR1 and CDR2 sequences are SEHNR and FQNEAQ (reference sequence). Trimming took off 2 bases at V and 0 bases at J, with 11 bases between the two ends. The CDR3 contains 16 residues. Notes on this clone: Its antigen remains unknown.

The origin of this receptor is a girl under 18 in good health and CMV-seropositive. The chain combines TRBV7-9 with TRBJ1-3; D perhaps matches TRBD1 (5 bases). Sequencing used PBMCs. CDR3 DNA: TGTGCCAGCAGCTTAACTGGGGACTTCTCTGGAAACACCATATATTTT. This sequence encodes CASSLTGDFSGNTIYF.